The clone carrying this T cell receptor beta chain has a single count. This specimen comes from a study of blood T cell repertoires in COVID-19. Study summary: Whether acute or convalescent, the COVID-19 samples came from the United States, Italy and Spain. In each case, the material was cDNA or gDNA derived from T cells, B-cell-depleted T cells, or PBMCs.

This CDR3 spans 16 amino acids. Losses at the gene ends were 1 base for V and 4 bases for J; bases not matched to a gene: 7. Per germline, CDR1 SGHAT and CDR2 FQNNGV. In the original workflow: The assay estimated nucleated cells by amplifying reference gene primers. Clones were read by immunoSEQ multiplex PCR, and TCRdb kept only the in-frame ones, dropping some. Clone size and V and J calls were adopted from that table, with D and trimming inferred from the DNA. The sample lists a few hundred thousand clones; 70% to 90% were seen once. The sequence derives from a woman aged 50 to 60 with acute or convalescent COVID-19. The sample was peripheral blood. The chain couples TRBV11-2 to TRBJ1-2, with 9 bases lining up with TRBD1. The CDR3 DNA follows: TGTGCCAGCAGCTTAGGAGGGACAGGGACGGGCTATGGCTACACCTTC. This gives the protein CASSLGGTGTGYGYTF.